The 11 T cell receptor beta chains below come from one sample, sequenced in a study of blood T cell repertoires in COVID-19. The method was immunoSEQ multiplex PCR; TCRdb's version includes in-frame clones alone and lacks a portion of them. The table records about 110,000 clones, 60% to 80% of them present only once. Sequencing was carried out using peripheral blood. The receptors come from an elderly woman with active or convalescent COVID-19.

The V call is TRBV2, the J call TRBJ1-3, with D perhaps TRBD1 (5 bases). V was cut by 4 bases and J by 2 bases, with 9 bases left in between. The CDR3 spans 14 residues. Germline CDR1 and CDR2: SNHLY and FYNNEI. The CDR3 coding sequence is TGTGCCAGCAGTGTGGGGCCAGCTGGAAACACCATATATTTT. Translation: CASSVGPAGNTIYF.

This clone has only a few counts. V usage is TRBV19 and J usage is TRBJ2-7; 10 bases are shared with TRBD1. This CDR3 has 15 residues. V was clipped by 3 bases and J by 4 bases; unmatched bases: 6. Germline values: CDR1 LNHDA, CDR2 SQIVND (reference sequence). CDR3 sequence (DNA): TGTGCCAGTAGTATCTCTGGGACAGGGGCGTACGAGCAGTACTTC. Translating gives CASSISGTGAYEQYF.

CDR3 bases: TGTGCCAGTAGTATATCCCCGTCGGGTTTTGGCGGAACTAGCACAGATACGCAGTATTTT. Its protein product is CASSISPSGFGGTSTDTQYF. The chain recombines TRBV19 with TRBJ2-3; the D is unclear. The CDR3 loop spans 20 amino acids. V was clipped by 2 bases and J by 0 bases, with 24 bases between them. Germline V CDR1 and CDR2: LNHDA, SQIVND (reference sequence).

J is TRBJ1-3 and V is TRBV5-6, with TRBD1 identical over 9 bases. The V and J ends lost 4 bases and 2 bases, in that order; junction bases with no gene match: 4. There are 15 residues in the CDR3. Germline V lookup: CDR1 SGHDT, CDR2 YYEEEE. CDR3 bases: TGTGCCAGCAGCCCACAGGGGGCAGCTGGAAACACCATATATTTT. Translation: CASSPQGAAGNTIYF.

This chain uses TRBV28 with TRBJ1-2; TRBD1 matches at 7 bases. The CDR3 consists of 13 residues. Germline CDR1 MDHEN, CDR2 SYDVKM. Trimming took 7 bases from V and 6 from J; bases not matched to a gene: 8. In DNA, the CDR3 is TGTGCCAGCACCCCAACAGGGGCTGATGGCTACACCTTC. It specifies CASTPTGADGYTF.

The rearrangement links TRBV6-2 or TRBV6-3 to TRBJ2-7; the match to TRBD2 covers 9 bases. CDR1 and CDR2 from the germline V gene are MNHEY and SVGEGT. Unmatched junction bases numbered 8, after V lost 6 bases and J lost 2 bases. This CDR3 region has 15 residues. CDR3 residues: CASSPRASGTYEQYF. CDR3 nucleotide sequence: TGTGCCAGCAGCCCCAGGGCTAGCGGGACCTACGAGCAGTACTTC.

This clone came up many times. V is TRBV10-2 and J is TRBJ2-7; a possible D gene is TRBD1 (6 bases). This CDR3 comprises 15 residues. Germline CDR1 reads WSHSY; CDR2 reads SAAADI. Trimming took 0 bases from V and 0 from J, leaving 9 bases between them. The CDR3 loop is CASSESGRGSYEQYF. Written as DNA, the CDR3 is TGCGCCAGCAGTGAGTCTGGCAGGGGCTCCTACGAGCAGTACTTC.

The chain employs TRBV6-6 and TRBJ2-5; D perhaps matches TRBD1 (5 bases). The length of the CDR3 is 14 residues. Germline V CDR1 and CDR2: MNHNY, SVGAGI (reference sequence). V was trimmed by 4 bases and J by 0 bases, leaving 9 bases between them. The CDR3 DNA reads TGTGCCAGCAGTTCCCCAGGGTACCAAGAGACCCAGTACTTC. This gives the protein CASSSPGYQETQYF.

The V and J genes are TRBV19 and TRBJ2-5; 7 nucleotides line up with TRBD2. V was clipped by 0 bases and J by 5 bases; unmatched bases: 9. The CDR3 has 16 residues. Germline V gene lookup returns CDR1 LNHDA and CDR2 SQIVND (reference sequence). The CDR3 sequence is CASSIDLWGGSETQYF. The CDR3 DNA reads as TGTGCCAGTAGTATAGATCTATGGGGGGGATCGGAGACCCAGTACTTC.

The V gene is TRBV5-4, the J gene TRBJ2-1, with 8 bases matching TRBD2. The CDR3 runs to 14 residues. J was trimmed by 5 bases and V by 2 bases; bases with no gene match: 3. The germline V gene has CDR1 SGHNT and CDR2 YYREEE (reference sequence). Here the CDR3 DNA reads TGTGCCAGCAGCTTAGCGGGAGAAAACAATGAGCAGTTCTTC. Residues: CASSLAGENNEQFF.

The CDR3 is CASSLEPQGRANYGYTF. In nucleotides, the CDR3 is TGCGCCAGCAGCTTGGAACCCCAGGGCCGAGCTAACTATGGCTACACCTTC. The rearrangement joins TRBV5-1 to TRBJ1-2; a weak D match, TRBD1 (5 bases). Germline CDR1 SGHRS, CDR2 YFSETQ. V lost 0 bases, J lost 0 bases, and 15 bases lay in between. The CDR3 spans 17 residues.